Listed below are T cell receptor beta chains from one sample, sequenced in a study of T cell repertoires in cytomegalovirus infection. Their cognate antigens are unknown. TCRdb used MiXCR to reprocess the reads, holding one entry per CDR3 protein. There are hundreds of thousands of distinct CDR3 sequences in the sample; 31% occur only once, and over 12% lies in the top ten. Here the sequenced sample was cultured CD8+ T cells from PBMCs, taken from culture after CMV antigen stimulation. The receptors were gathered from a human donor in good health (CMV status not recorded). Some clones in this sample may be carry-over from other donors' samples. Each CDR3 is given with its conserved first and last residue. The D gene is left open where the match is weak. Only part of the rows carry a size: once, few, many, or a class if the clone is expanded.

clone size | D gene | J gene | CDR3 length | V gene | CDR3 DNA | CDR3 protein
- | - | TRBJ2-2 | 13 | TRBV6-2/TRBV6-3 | TGTGCCAGCAGTTACGAAGTCACCGGGGAGCTGTTTTTT | CASSYEVTGELFF
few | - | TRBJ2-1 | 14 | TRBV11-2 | TGTGCCAGCAGAGACAGAGATCGATACAATGAGCAGTTCTTC | CASRDRDRYNEQFF
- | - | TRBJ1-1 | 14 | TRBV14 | TGTGCCAGCCCGGACGTCTGGATGAACACTGAAGCTTTCTTT | CASPDVWMNTEAFF
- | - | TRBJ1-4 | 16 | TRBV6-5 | TGTGCCAGCAGGAGGACAAACCAACAGCTGAATGAAAAACTGTTTTTT | CASRRTNQQLNEKLFF
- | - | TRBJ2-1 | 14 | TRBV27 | TGTGCCAGCACCTCGGGACACCCATACAATGAGCAGTTCTTC | CASTSGHPYNEQFF
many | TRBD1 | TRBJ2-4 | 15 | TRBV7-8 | TGTGCCAGCAGCTTAGGCTTGGACAGGCAAAACATTCAGTACTTC | CASSLGLDRQNIQYF
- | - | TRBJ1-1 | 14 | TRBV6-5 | TGTGCCAGCAGTTACCGTGAAGGGGCCACTGAAGCTTTCTTT | CASSYREGATEAFF
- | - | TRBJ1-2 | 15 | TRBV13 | TGTGCCAGCAGCTTAGTCGTGGGGGGCCTTTTTGGCTACACCTTC | CASSLVVGGLFGYTF
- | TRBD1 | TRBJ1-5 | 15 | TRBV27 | TGTGCCAGCAGTCCTGGACAGGCTAGCAATCAGCCCCAGCATTTT | CASSPGQASNQPQHF
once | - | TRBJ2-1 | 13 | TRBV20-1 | TGCAGTGCTAGACCTATAGGAGACAATGAGCAGTTCTTC | CSARPIGDNEQFF
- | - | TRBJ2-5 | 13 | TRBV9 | TGTGCCAGCAGCGTCGGGGTTGGGAAGACCCAGTACTTC | CASSVGVGKTQYF
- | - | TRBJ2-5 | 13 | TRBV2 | TGTGCCGCACACAGGGTACCCCAAGAGACCCAGTACTTC | CAAHRVPQETQYF
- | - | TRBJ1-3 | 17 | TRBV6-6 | TGTGCCAGCAGTTTTCCGATTGGTCCTGACTCTGGAAACACCATATATTTT | CASSFPIGPDSGNTIYF
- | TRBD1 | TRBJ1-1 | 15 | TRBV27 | TGTGCCAGCAAGGTTACAGGGGGACTGAACACTGAAGCTTTCTTT | CASKVTGGLNTEAFF
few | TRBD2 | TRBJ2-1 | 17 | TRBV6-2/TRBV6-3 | TGTGCCAGCAGCCTATTTAGACTAGCGGGGTCCTACAATGAGCAGTTCTTC | CASSLFRLAGSYNEQFF
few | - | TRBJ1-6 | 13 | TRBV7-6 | TGTGCCAGCAGCCCCCCCAAGGGTTCACCCCTCCACTTT | CASSPPKGSPLHF
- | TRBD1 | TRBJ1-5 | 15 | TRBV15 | TGTGCCACCAGCAGCGACAGGGGTAGCAATCAGCCCCAGCATTTT | CATSSDRGSNQPQHF
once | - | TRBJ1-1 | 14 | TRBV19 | TGTGCCAGTAGGCCACACCGGGGGTACCCTGAAGCTTTCTTT | CASRPHRGYPEAFF
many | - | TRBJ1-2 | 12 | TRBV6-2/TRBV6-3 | TGTGCCAGTGGAGGACGGTACTATGGCTACACCTTC | CASGGRYYGYTF
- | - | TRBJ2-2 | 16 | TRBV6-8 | TGTGCCAGCAGTTACGTCTCACTCGCGAACACCGGGGAGCTGTTTTTT | CASSYVSLANTGELFF
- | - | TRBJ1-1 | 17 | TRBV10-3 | TGTGCCATCTCGAGCGGGGGGCGGGCGGACGGATACACTGAAGCTTTCTTT | CAISSGGRADGYTEAFF
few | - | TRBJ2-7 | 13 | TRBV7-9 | TGTGCCAGTGCGGGTACCCGCTCCTACGAGCAGTACTTC | CASAGTRSYEQYF
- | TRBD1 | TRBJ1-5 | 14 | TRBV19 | TGTGCCAGTAGTCGGGACAGACTAGATCAGCCCCAGCATTTT | CASSRDRLDQPQHF
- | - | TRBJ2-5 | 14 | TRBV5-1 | TGCGCCAGCAGCTTTGTACCAGGGGAAGAGACCCAGTACTTC | CASSFVPGEETQYF
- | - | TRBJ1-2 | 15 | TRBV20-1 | TGCAGTGCTATAAAGGGACATCCGGAGGGCTATGGCTACACCTTC | CSAIKGHPEGYGYTF
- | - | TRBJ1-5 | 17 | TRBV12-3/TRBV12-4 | TGTGCCAGCAGTACCTCATCGACAGGTCATAGCAATCAGCCCCAGCATTTT | CASSTSSTGHSNQPQHF
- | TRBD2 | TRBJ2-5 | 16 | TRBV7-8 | TGTGCCAGCAGCTTAGCGGGACTAGCGATCCAAGAGACCCAGTACTTC | CASSLAGLAIQETQYF
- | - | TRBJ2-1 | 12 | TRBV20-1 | TGCAGTGCTAGCGAGAGCTACAATGAGCAGTTCTTC | CSASESYNEQFF
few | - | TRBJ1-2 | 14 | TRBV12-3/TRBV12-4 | TGTGCCACCGAATGGGGGGGCGAAACAGGGAGTGTGTCCTTC | CATEWGGETGSVSF
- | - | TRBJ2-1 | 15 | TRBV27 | TGTGCCAGCAGTATTGACAGGAGCTCCTACAATGAGCAGTTCTTC | CASSIDRSSYNEQFF
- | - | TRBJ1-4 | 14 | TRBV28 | TGTGCCAGCAGTTCACCAGGGGAGGGAGAAAAACTGTTTTTT | CASSSPGEGEKLFF
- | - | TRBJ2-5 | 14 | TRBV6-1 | TGTGCCAGCAGTGAACGGGGTTACCAAGAGACCCAGTACTTC | CASSERGYQETQYF
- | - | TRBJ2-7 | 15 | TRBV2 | TGTGCCAGCCTCTATGTAGTTAGCGGAAACTACGAGCAGTACTTC | CASLYVVSGNYEQYF
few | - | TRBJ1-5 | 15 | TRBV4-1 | TGCGCCAGCAGACTGCGACAGATGGGCCATCAGCCCCAGCATTTT | CASRLRQMGHQPQHF
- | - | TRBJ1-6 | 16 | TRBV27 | TGTGCCAGTAGTCCTGACCCAGGAGGTATCAATTCACCCCTCCACTTT | CASSPDPGGINSPLHF
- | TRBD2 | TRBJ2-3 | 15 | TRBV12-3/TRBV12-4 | TGTGCCAGCAGCTTCCCCGGGAGGGGGAAGGATACGCAGTATTTT | CASSFPGRGKDTQYF
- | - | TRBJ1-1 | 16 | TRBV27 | TGTGCCAGCAGTTTTGGGGGGGCAGGGAGGTACACTGAAGCTTTCTTT | CASSFGGAGRYTEAFF
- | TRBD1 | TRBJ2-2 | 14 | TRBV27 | TGTGCCAGCCGGACAGGGATGTACGCCGGGGAGCTGTTTTTT | CASRTGMYAGELFF
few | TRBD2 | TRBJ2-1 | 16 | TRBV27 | TGTGCCACCTCGGGGAGCGGGGGAACCACCTACAATGAGCAGTTCTTC | CATSGSGGTTYNEQFF
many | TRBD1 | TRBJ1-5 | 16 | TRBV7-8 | TGTGCCAGCAGCTCGCGCCGGGACAGATTAGATCAGCCCCAGCATTTT | CASSSRRDRLDQPQHF
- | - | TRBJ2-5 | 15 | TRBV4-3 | TGCGCCAGCAGCCAAGACTCCGGCAGCCAAGAGACCCAGTACTTC | CASSQDSGSQETQYF
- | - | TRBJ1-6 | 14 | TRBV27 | TGTGCCAGCAGCCTGACAGAATATAATTCACCCCTCCACTTT | CASSLTEYNSPLHF
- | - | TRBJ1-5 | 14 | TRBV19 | TGTGCCAGTACTTATAGAGGAGAGGGTCAGCCCCAGCATTTT | CASTYRGEGQPQHF
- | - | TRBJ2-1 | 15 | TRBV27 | TGTGCCAGCGCCAGGCGGGGGCTCTCCTACAATGAGCAGTTCTTC | CASARRGLSYNEQFF
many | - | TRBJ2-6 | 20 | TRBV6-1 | TGTGCCAGCAGTAACCGGGGAGGTCTGGACTCCCACTCTGGGGCCAACGTCCTGACTTTC | CASSNRGGLDSHSGANVLTF
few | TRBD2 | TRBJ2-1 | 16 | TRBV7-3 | TGTGCCAGCAGCTTTCCTAGCGGGGGAATAAACAATGAGCAGTTCTTC | CASSFPSGGINNEQFF
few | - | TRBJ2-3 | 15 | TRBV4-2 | TGTGCCAGCAGCCAAGATCGAGGACAAACAGATACGCAGTATTTT | CASSQDRGQTDTQYF
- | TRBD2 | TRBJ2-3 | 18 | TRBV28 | TGTGCCAGCAGAGGACTAGCGGGGGCCGCCCTTTTTGGAGATACGCAGTATTTT | CASRGLAGAALFGDTQYF
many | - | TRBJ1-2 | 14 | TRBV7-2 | TGTGCCAGCAGCTTAGCTAGGGGGTTGGATGGCTACACCTTC | CASSLARGLDGYTF
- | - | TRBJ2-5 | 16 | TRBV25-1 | TGCGCCAGCATAGGGCCTTGGCTCCCTCACGAAGAGACCCAGTACTTC | CASIGPWLPHEETQYF
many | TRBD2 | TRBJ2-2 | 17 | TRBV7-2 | TGTGCCAGCAGACTAGGGGCGGCGGGGGGTCGTACCGGGGAGCTGTTTTTT | CASRLGAAGGRTGELFF
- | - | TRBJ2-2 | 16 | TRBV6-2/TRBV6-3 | TGTGCCAGCAGTTACCCACTAGGCGGGGACACCGGGGAGCTGTTTTTT | CASSYPLGGDTGELFF
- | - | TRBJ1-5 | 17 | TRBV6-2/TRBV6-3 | TGTGCCAGCAGTTACTCGATCTCAGGCAGGGTAAGGGAGCCCCAGCATTTT | CASSYSISGRVREPQHF
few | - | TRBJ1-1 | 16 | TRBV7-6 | TGTGCCAGCAGCTTAGGAACGCAGGGTTCCTACACTGAAGCTTTCTTT | CASSLGTQGSYTEAFF
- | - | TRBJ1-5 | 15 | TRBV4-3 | TGCGCCAGCAGCCAAGGATGGGCGAGGGGTCAGCCCCAGCATTTT | CASSQGWARGQPQHF
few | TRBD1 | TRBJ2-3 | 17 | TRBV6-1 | TGTGCCAGCAGTGAATACAACAGGGGGGCCTCAACAGATACGCAGTATTTT | CASSEYNRGASTDTQYF
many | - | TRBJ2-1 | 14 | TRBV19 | TGTGCCAGTAGGTCGGGACTCCCTCGGAATGAGCAGTTCTTC | CASRSGLPRNEQFF
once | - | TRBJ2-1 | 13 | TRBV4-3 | TGCGCCACCCCAGCGGCTCCGGGAAATGAGCAGTTCTTC | CATPAAPGNEQFF
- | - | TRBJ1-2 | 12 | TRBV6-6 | TGTGCCAGCAGACATAATGACTATGGCTACACCTTC | CASRHNDYGYTF
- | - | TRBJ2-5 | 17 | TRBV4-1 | TGCGCCAGCGCAACACAGATCCCCACGAGCTACCAAGAGACCCAGTACTTC | CASATQIPTSYQETQYF